This T cell receptor (beta chain) stems from a study of blood T cell repertoires in COVID-19. This clone is a singleton in its sample. Sequenced by immunoSEQ multiplex PCR; TCRdb stores in-frame clones only, minus some. The data show 110,000 or so clones, with over 75% seen just once and roughly 1.6% held by the top ten. Trimming removed 6 bases at V and 1 base at J, with 9 bases between. The CDR3 length is 13 residues. The chain links TRBV12-3 or TRBV12-4 to TRBJ1-1; D is uncertain. Sequences were obtained from peripheral blood. This receptor was obtained from a man in his fifties with acute or convalescent COVID-19. The CDR3 protein is CASRRAENTEAFF. The CDR3, as DNA: TGTGCCAGCAGGAGGGCAGAGAACACTGAAGCTTTCTTT.